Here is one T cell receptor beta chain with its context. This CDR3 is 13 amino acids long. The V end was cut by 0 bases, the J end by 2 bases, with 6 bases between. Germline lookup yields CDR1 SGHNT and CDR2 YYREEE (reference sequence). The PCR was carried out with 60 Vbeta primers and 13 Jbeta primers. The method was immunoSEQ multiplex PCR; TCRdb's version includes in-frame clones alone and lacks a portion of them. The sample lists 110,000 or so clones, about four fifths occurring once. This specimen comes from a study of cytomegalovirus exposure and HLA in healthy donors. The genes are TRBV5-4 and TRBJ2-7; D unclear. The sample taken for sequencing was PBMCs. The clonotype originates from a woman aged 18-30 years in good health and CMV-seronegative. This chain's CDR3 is CASSLDLAYEQYF. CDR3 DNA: TGTGCCAGCAGCTTGGACCTAGCCTACGAGCAGTACTTC.